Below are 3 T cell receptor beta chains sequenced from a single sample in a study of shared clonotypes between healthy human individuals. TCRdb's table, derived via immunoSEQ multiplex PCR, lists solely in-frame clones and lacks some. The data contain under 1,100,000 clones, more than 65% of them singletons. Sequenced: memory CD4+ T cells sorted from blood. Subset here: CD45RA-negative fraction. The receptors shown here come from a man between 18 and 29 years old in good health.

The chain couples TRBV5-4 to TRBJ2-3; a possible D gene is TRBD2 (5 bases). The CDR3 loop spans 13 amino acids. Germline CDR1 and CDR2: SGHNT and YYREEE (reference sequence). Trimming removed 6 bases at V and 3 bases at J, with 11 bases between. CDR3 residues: CASTYRGTDTQYF. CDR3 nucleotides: TGTGCCAGCACCTATCGCGGGACAGATACGCAGTATTTT.

The CDR3 loop reads CASSLGAGLNEQFF. Here the CDR3 DNA reads TGTGCCAGCAGCTTGGGAGCGGGGCTCAATGAGCAGTTCTTC. The V and J genes are TRBV5-6 and TRBJ2-1; 7 bases map to TRBD2. The CDR3 is made up of 14 amino acids. In germline, CDR1 is SGHDT, CDR2 YYEEEE. V lost 0 bases and J lost 6; bases outside the gene matches: 3. Together with reference TRBV5-6 and TRBJ2-1, the CDR3 gives the full variable domain: DAGVTQSPTHLIKTRGQQVTLRCSPKSGHDTVSWYQQALGQGPQFIFQYYEEEERQRGNFPDRFSGHQFPNYSSELNVNALLLGDSALYLCASSLGAGLNEQFFGPGTRLTVL.

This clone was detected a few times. The CDR3 nucleotides are TGTGCCAGCAGCCTAGCTCCCGGGGGAGGGGCCCGCACAGATACGCAGTATTTT. Translating gives CASSLAPGGGARTDTQYF. The chain uses TRBV5-6 and TRBJ2-3; 7 bases fit TRBD2. V shed 4 bases, J shed 1 base, and the junction held 15 bases outside the gene matches. Germline lookup yields CDR1 SGHDT and CDR2 YYEEEE. The CDR3 covers 18 residues.